This TCR beta chain originates from a study of cytomegalovirus exposure and HLA in healthy donors (dated by TCRdb to about 2017). Context from the whole study: According to an earlier analysis of several hundred of the donors, 150 million to 200 million T cells yielded roughly 100 million unique TCR beta sequences and about 300 Gb of sequence data. To decide whether each TCR beta V gene segment behaved as functional or pseudogenic, an earlier analysis of some 600 of the donors relied on high-throughput TCR beta sequencing. To predict cytomegalovirus infection status, the study combined high-throughput TCR immunosequencing, statistical association of individual TCRs with disease status, and machine learning. The number of typed donors differed by locus: about 620-640 for A, B, C, DRB1 and DQB1; approximately 520 for DQA1; over 600 for DPA1; and about 450 for DPB1. Donor age, sex, ethnicity and CMV serostatus were compiled alongside the repertoire data. Every repertoire in the discovery cohort had been generated on one and the same sequencing platform. A later analysis re-examined previously published TCR beta repertoires from more than 600 donors and added high-resolution HLA genotyping to investigate patterns of TCR occurrence. A separate validation cohort of roughly 130 different subjects was used in addition to the approximately 670-subject first cohort. Roughly 300 gigabases of sequencing data and approximately 85 million unique TCR sequences were included in an early release covering about 600 HLA-typed donors. In the later analysis, no new phenotypic data were used to find candidate immune exposures; instead, reliance was placed on TCR beta sequences and their occurrence across donors. The genetic ancestry cluster associated with self-reported Caucasian donors included 70% to 85% of the 398 genotyped donors. The study aimed to test whether cataloging public T cell receptors could reveal signatures of past pathogen exposure. Among around 400 genotyped donors of the cohort, an average of 235,054 unique TCR beta nucleotide sequences were sequenced per donor, roughly a sixth of them non-productive. The T cell repertoires of some 700 subjects were profiled by immunosequencing and related to cytomegalovirus serostatus. In a later genetic analysis, genome-wide SNP genotypes for about 55% of the roughly 700 donors were used, and that subset was treated as a discovery cohort. HLA typing covered class I and class II loci at four-digit resolution. Four to six DR-DQ haplotypes were handled as single units for association and clustering because linkage in the cohort was strong.

General findings and caveats noted by the study authors: Correlated functional status among segregating V segments might reflect linkage disequilibrium, but an unknown experimental factor could not be ruled out. A later analysis found that TCR association rates varied across HLA loci, with DRB1 alleles showing the most associated TCRs and HLA-C alleles the fewest. A further reported finding was that TCR beta sequences accurately predicted the HLA-A and HLA-B alleles for most subjects in the first cohort. A cluster of highly shared sequence variants was judged likely to represent a technical artifact of the sequencing pipeline. In a later analysis, HLA-associated TCR beta chains were found to be more clonally expanded and to have lower generation probabilities than equally common non-associated chains. In a later genetic analysis, fewer N-insertions in productive TCRs were reported among donors in an Asian-associated ancestry cluster than the roughly 640-donor mean. Because some donors lacked HLA typing at each locus, the association tests relied only on the typed subset. An association between a missense DCLRE1C variant and V-gene and J-gene trimming of TCR beta chains was found in a later genetic analysis and replicated in an independent cohort. In a later analysis, several top co-occurrence clusters were reported to appear linked to parvovirus B19, influenza, CMV and Epstein-Barr virus. In an earlier analysis of around 600 of the donors, most TCR beta V segments appeared in productive rearrangements about 87% or about 30% of the time, broadly matching IMGT annotations. At a false discovery rate of 0.05, a later analysis linked 16,951 TCR beta sequences to specific HLA alleles. A total of roughly 160 TCR beta chains were listed by the study as associated with cytomegalovirus. The authors suggested that the approach could potentially be extended to other disease states and immunological phenotypes. While some public TCRs were present in many individuals, most TCR sequences turned up only very rarely across donors. The classifier was reported to diagnose cytomegalovirus status with high specificity and sensitivity in both the original cohort and the validation cohort. This cohort had only TCR beta chains sequenced, and the lack of alpha or paired-chain data limited which features could be detected. In vitro tests confirmed that a few of the cytomegalovirus-associated TCR beta chains recognize cytomegalovirus antigens. Most CMV-associated TCR beta chains appeared to be HLA-restricted in a later analysis, and the HLA associations seemed to be driven largely by CMV exposure. Immune exposure information for the cohort was limited to CMV serostatus. Assigning TCR associations to individual alleles was difficult when HLA alleles, especially DR and DQ, strongly co-occurred. The 87-base-pair reads could not distinguish some IMGT-functional V segments, including TRBV6-2 and TRBV6-3, so those segments were excluded. Presence/absence analyses assumed roughly uniform sequencing depth across donors, an assumption that may not hold. Because counts were too low, 15 to 20 rarely observed V segments, including chromosome 9 orphons, were excluded from the earlier analysis of around 590 of the donors.

V was cut back by 2 bases and J by 4 bases, leaving a gap of 12 bases between them. The CDR3 holds 16 amino acids from the cysteine to the phenylalanine. This entry keeps only the CDR3 DNA: 48 bases, framed from base 1. Looking up the germline V gene yields CDR1 SGHAT and CDR2 FQNNGV. The library was prepared using the immunoSEQ multiplex PCR assay. For the multiplex PCR, a mixture combining 60 forward primers for TCR Vbeta segments and 13 reverse primers for TCR Jbeta segments was used. The CDR3 region of rearranged TCR beta genes was amplified from genomic DNA by a multiplex PCR assay. Amplified TCR beta libraries were sequenced as 87-base-pair reads on the Illumina HiSeq System. The paper's processing steps were these. A later analysis tallied 80 million to 95 million unique TCR beta chains across the approximately 670 repertoires, and roughly 11 million of those chains were shared by two or more donors. Raw reads were error-corrected and collapsed into unique sequences by a nearest-neighbor algorithm in which closely related sequences were merged to remove PCR and sequencing errors. CDR3 sequences were aligned to IMGT reference sequences to assign V, D and J gene segments. For a sequence to be retained, a match of at least six nucleotides to both a V gene segment and a J gene segment was required. Rearrangements were called productive when the CDR3 lacked stop codons and stayed in frame with V and J; all others were non-productive. Following IMGT convention, CDR3 was defined as the stretch from the second conserved V-encoded cysteine to the conserved J-encoded phenylalanine. Sequences without an unambiguous match to a single V gene segment were excluded from the earlier analysis of several hundred of the donors. In an earlier analysis of almost 600 of the donors, a V segment was called functional when productive rearrangements were above 56.7%, and segregating when the standard deviation between donors exceeded 5%. To diagnose cytomegalovirus status from the catalog of TCR beta chain sequences, a statistical classification framework was built. In a later analysis, TCR nucleotide sequences were compared against IMGT/GENE-DB human TR gene sequences so that V and J genes could be assigned. Using the TCRdist pipeline, a later analysis assigned CDR3 sequences along with most-parsimonious VDJ recombination scenarios. A later analysis defined each TCR beta chain by its CDR3 amino acid sequence plus V-gene family, and excluded reads lacking a unique V-gene family. A later analysis removed roughly 590 highly shared, low-generation-probability nucleotide sequences to deal with suspected cross-contamination and a sequencing artifact. In a later analysis, a clonal expansion index for each public chain was calculated from normalized within-repertoire ranks of inferred template counts. Generation probabilities in a later analysis came from a VDJ recombination model fitted to out-of-frame rearrangements, and those results were checked against IGoR. Hypergeometric tests were used in a later analysis to score TCR-TCR, TCR-HLA and TCR-CMV co-occurrence, with a repertoire-size bias correction applied to the TCR pairs. False discovery rates were estimated in a later analysis by permuting HLA or CMV assignments 20 times. In a later analysis, co-occurring TCRs were grouped using DBSCAN, and TCRdist sequence similarity was added for clustering within HLA-allele-positive subsets. Co-occurrence clustering excluded repertoires with fewer than 30,000 or more than 120,000 public chains, plus five with anomalous nucleotide sharing. Sourced from immuneACCESS, this table was stored by TCRdb with only in-frame sequences that have V and J called. A share of the clones is absent; for the studies checked, an unresolved V gene accounts for under half, and the remainder has no known explanation. V and J calls and clone size are as listed in that table; D and trimming were resolved from the DNA. Within this sample are some 130,000 clones, with 75% to 90% of them counted one time only. The ten top clones hold around 6.4% of the sample.

Concerning this clone: Its target antigen remains unknown. Within one base of it there is no much larger clone, and no base qualities were kept.

The cohort was made up of about 670 healthy bone marrow donors. At the time of sampling, all cohort members were nominally healthy, though unrecorded immune exposures were likely present. The donor was CMV seropositive and was included in the group of 290 or so seropositive cohort members. Every donor gave a peripheral blood sample, and the peripheral blood mononuclear cells from that sample were used for TCR beta sequencing. The Qiagen DNeasy Blood Extraction Kit was used to extract genomic DNA from the blood cell samples. The sample comprised PBMCs. The receptor's source is a middle-aged woman in good health and CMV-seropositive. The V gene is TRBV11-2 and the J gene is TRBJ1-6, with a weak D call of TRBD1 (6 bases match). The DNA is TGTGCCAGCAGCTTATGGGGGCAGCTATATAATTCACCCCTCCACTTT. It encodes CASSLWGQLYNSPLHF.